One sample yielded the 25 T cell receptor beta chains listed below, sequenced in a study of T cell repertoires in cytomegalovirus infection. One entry per CDR3 protein, called by TCRdb with MiXCR from the reads. Counted here are roughly 230,000 distinct CDR3 sequences, around 12% occurring once; the ten biggest clones make up approximately 1.8%. Sequenced material: PBMCs. The source is a human donor in good health (CMV status not recorded). Some clones in this sample may be carry-over from other donors' samples.

The sample holds many counts of this clonotype. The V and J genes are TRBV5-1 and TRBJ1-1, with D unclear. Germline V gene sequence: CDR1 SGHRS, CDR2 YFSETQ. The CDR3 extends over 13 amino acids. Trimming pared 0 bases from V and 3 bases from J, leaving 6 bases between. DNA for the CDR3: TGCGCCAGCAGCTTGGCCGGCGACACTGAAGCTTTCTTT. Translation: CASSLAGDTEAFF.

This clonotype occurred once. This chain connects TRBV20-1 to TRBJ2-3, with 10 bases matching TRBD2. J lost 4 bases, V lost 6 bases, and 16 bases had no gene match. Germline CDR1 reads DFQATT; CDR2 reads SNEGSKA (reference sequence). The CDR3 totals 17 residues. CDR3 loop: CSAGEGASGSSPDTQYF. CDR3 DNA sequence: TGCAGTGCCGGGGAGGGCGCTAGCGGGAGTTCTCCAGATACGCAGTATTTT.

A note on this clonotype: A read error may account for a junction end that differs from germline. This chain's CDR3 is CASSSDSNQHQHF. The CDR3 region has the DNA TGTGCCAGCAGCTCCGACAGTAATCAGCACCAGCATTTT. The chain joins TRBV7-2 to TRBJ1-5; D is perhaps TRBD1 (5 bases). The CDR3 extends over 13 amino acids. Per the germline V gene, CDR1 is SGHTA and CDR2 is FQGNSA.

This clonotype turned up a few times. Here the CDR3 reads CASSLNGADETQYF. In DNA form, the CDR3 reads TGTGCCAGCAGTTTAAACGGGGCTGATGAGACCCAGTACTTC. The chain recombines TRBV12-3 or TRBV12-4 with TRBJ2-5, with D perhaps matching TRBD1 or TRBD2 (5 bases each). The CDR3 totals 14 residues. V lost 2 bases and J 5 bases, leaving 12 bases between the germline ends.

The table lists this clonotype with a count of one. The rearrangement uses TRBV7-9 and TRBJ2-3; D gene unclear. Trimming left V 5 bases short and J 6 bases short, with 9 bases between. The CDR3 has 12 residues. In germline, CDR1 is SEHNR, CDR2 FQNEAQ (reference sequence). The CDR3 DNA follows: TGTGCCAGCAGCCCACTAATGGATACGCAGTATTTT. This encodes CASSPLMDTQYF.

This clonotype has a handful of counts. The chain has TRBV28 and TRBJ2-7; TRBD1 matches at 8 bases. V was pared by 7 bases and J by 6 bases, with 8 bases of the junction left unmatched. The CDR3 is made up of 13 amino acids. Looked up from germline, CDR1 is MDHEN and CDR2 is SYDVKM. The CDR3 DNA sequence: TGTGCCAGCAACGCCAAGACAGGGGCCGAGCAGTACTTC. Translated: CASNAKTGAEQYF.

This clonotype was seen repeatedly, ten times or more. The J gene is TRBJ1-2, the V gene TRBV6-2 or TRBV6-3; 9 bases map to TRBD1. Trimming cost V 6 bases and J 8 bases; bases outside gene matches: 10. Germline CDR1 MNHEY, CDR2 SVGEGT. CDR3 length: 14 amino acids. CDR3 DNA sequence: TGTGCCAGCAGAGGCCGGACAGGGGTCGACGGCTACACCTTC. It codes for CASRGRTGVDGYTF.

This clonotype was seen many times. CDR3 sequence reads: CASSEDTGVLEYF. DNA for the CDR3: TGTGCCAGCAGTGAGGACACAGGGGTTTTGGAGTACTTC. The chain is built from TRBV6-1 and TRBJ2-7; 7 nucleotides match TRBD1. V dropped 3 bases and J dropped 11; count of bases not matched to a gene: 10. The CDR3 has 13 amino acids. Germline V gene sequence: CDR1 MNHNS, CDR2 SASEGT.

Many counts were recorded for this clonotype. This chain links TRBV12-3 or TRBV12-4 with TRBJ1-2, with D possibly TRBD1 on 6 matching bases. The CDR3 has 14 amino acids. V was shortened by 0 bases and J by 3 bases, with 8 bases between the two germline ends. In DNA, the CDR3 is TGTGCCAGCAGTTTAGCCGGGGGCTACTATGGCTACACCTTC. Encoded protein: CASSLAGGYYGYTF.

In its sample, this clonotype was seen once. The DNA of the CDR3 is TGTGCCAGCAGCTTGTGGACTAGCGGGAGTGCCGGGGAGCTGTTTTTT. The encoded protein is CASSLWTSGSAGELFF. This chain connects TRBV5-4 to TRBJ2-2, with 13 bases identical to TRBD2. Losses at the gene ends were 1 base for V and 6 bases for J; bases not matched to a gene: 3. This CDR3 region has 16 residues. Germline CDR1 is SGHNT and CDR2 is YYREEE (reference sequence).

This clonotype has ten or more counts. V and J are TRBV7-2 and TRBJ2-5, with D possibly matching TRBD2 (5 bases). The CDR3 loop spans 14 amino acids. Trimming stripped 1 base from V and 3 bases from J, with 9 bases between. In germline, CDR1 is SGHTA, CDR2 FQGNSA. CDR3 residues: CASSLGAGEETQYF. CDR3 DNA sequence: TGTGCCAGCAGCTTAGGGGCCGGGGAAGAGACCCAGTACTTC.

This clonotype was counted between two and nine times. This chain links TRBV25-1 with TRBJ2-1, with a possible D match to TRBD2 (8 bases). This CDR3 has 19 residues. V dropped 2 bases and J dropped 5 bases, with 25 bases sitting between them. The germline CDR1 and CDR2 sequences are MGHDK and SYGVNS. The CDR3 DNA is TGTGCCAGCAGTGAACACACAGGGGCGGGAGGTAGAGCCGACAATGAGCAGTTCTTC. Its protein product is CASSEHTGAGGRADNEQFF.

The chain joins TRBV25-1 to TRBJ2-3; 8 bases are a match to TRBD2. Per the germline V gene, CDR1 is MGHDK and CDR2 is SYGVNS. V lost 3 bases, J lost 2 bases, and 1 base stayed unmatched. CDR3 length: 14 residues. The CDR3, as DNA: TGTGCCAGCAGTGAGCGGGGGGCCACAGATACGCAGTATTTT. It is translated as CASSERGATDTQYF.

Ten or more counts support this clonotype. V usage is TRBV20-1 and J usage is TRBJ2-3; no clear D gene. Germline CDR1 DFQATT, CDR2 SNEGSKA (reference sequence). This CDR3 has 15 residues. V lost 6 bases, J lost 2 bases, and 18 bases lay in between. Here the CDR3 reads CSAAVRTFSTDTQYF. The CDR3 nucleotides are TGCAGTGCCGCCGTCAGAACCTTCTCCACAGATACGCAGTATTTT.

This clonotype was counted many times. The rearrangement links TRBV6-1 to TRBJ2-1; 10 bases agree with TRBD1. The CDR3 covers 12 residues. J gave up 7 bases and V 8 bases, and 2 bases lay outside the gene matches. CDR1 and CDR2 from the germline V gene are MNHNS and SASEGT. This CDR3 is CASGQGGNEQFF. The CDR3 DNA reads TGTGCCAGCGGACAGGGGGGAAATGAGCAGTTCTTC.

This clonotype was counted a few times. The chain is built from TRBV18 and TRBJ1-1; TRBD1 is a possible D gene (5 bases). Per the germline V gene, CDR1 is KGHSH and CDR2 is LQKENI. V was shortened by 3 bases and J by 2 bases, with 13 bases between the two germline ends. The CDR3 covers 15 residues. DNA of the CDR3: TGTGCCAGCTCACCGGGGCAGGGAAGCAACACTGAAGCTTTCTTT. Translation gives CASSPGQGSNTEAFF.

The CDR3 sequence is CASMSRTGETGELFF. CDR3 in DNA: TGTGCCAGCATGTCTAGGACAGGTGAGACCGGGGAGCTGTTTTTT. This chain joins TRBV7-3 and TRBJ2-2; TRBD1 agrees at 7 bases. The CDR3 spans 15 residues. V dropped 7 bases and J dropped 5; count of bases not matched to a gene: 10. From germline, CDR1 is SGHTA and CDR2 FQGTGA.

This clonotype was recorded many times. The chain recombines TRBV7-2 with TRBJ2-5, with a weak D call TRBD2 (7 bases). The ends were cut back, 5 bases at V and 7 bases at J, with 23 bases in the middle. The CDR3 contains 16 residues. CDR1 and CDR2 from the germline V gene are SGHTA and FQGNSA. The CDR3 here is CASSPQGGTPPRTQYF. CDR3 sequence (DNA): TGTGCCAGCAGCCCCCAGGGAGGGACACCTCCTCGGACCCAGTACTTC.

The chain combines TRBV20-1 with TRBJ2-3; a weak D match, TRBD2 (5 bases). Looked up from germline, CDR1 is DFQATT and CDR2 is SNEGSKA (reference sequence). Trimming shortened V by 6 bases and J by 3 bases, and 16 bases separated the two germline ends. CDR3 length equals 14 residues. CDR3 in amino acids: CSAGGPSGTDTQYF. The CDR3 DNA is TGCAGTGCCGGTGGGCCGTCGGGGACAGATACGCAGTATTTT.

In this sample, this clonotype turned up many times. The chain uses TRBV7-8 and TRBJ1-5; D gene uncertain. V was shortened by 5 bases and J by 9 bases, with 14 bases between the two germline ends. In germline, CDR1 is SGHVS, CDR2 FQNEAQ. The length of the CDR3 is 13 residues. CDR3 bases: TGTGCCAGCAGCCCGACGGAATATCGGCCCCAGCATTTT. Its translation: CASSPTEYRPQHF.

As DNA, the CDR3 is TGTGCCAGCAGCCTAGAAGGGGGGGCTTACACAGATACGCAGTATTTT. Translated: CASSLEGGAYTDTQYF. The gene calls are TRBV7-9 and TRBJ2-3, with a possible D match to TRBD2 (7 bases). Trimming cost V 5 bases and J 2 bases, with 17 bases left between them. Germline CDR1 SEHNR, CDR2 FQNEAQ (reference sequence). The CDR3 sequence is 16 residues long.

This clonotype occurred a few times. V gene TRBV6-2 or TRBV6-3 combines with J gene TRBJ1-5; no definite D call. CDR3 length: 15 residues. V gave up 5 bases and J gave up 1 base, with 12 bases separating them. Germline values: CDR1 MNHEY, CDR2 SVGEGT. CDR3 sequence (DNA): TGTGCCAGCAGTCCCGGGAGGGAAAGCAATCAGCCCCAGCATTTT. It yields the protein CASSPGRESNQPQHF.

This clonotype appeared many times. The rearrangement links TRBV23-1 to TRBJ2-1; 9 positions match TRBD2. TRBV23-1 is assigned to the ORF class and has an uncertain function. The CDR3 totals 20 residues. Trimming removed 4 bases from V and 0 bases from J; junction bases left unmatched: 16. The CDR3 region is CASSPPSGTSLVGSYNEQFF. In DNA, the CDR3 is TGCGCCAGCAGTCCTCCGAGCGGGACTAGCCTCGTCGGCTCCTACAATGAGCAGTTCTTC.

In its sample, this clonotype was seen many times. This chain connects TRBV7-3 to TRBJ1-1; perhaps TRBD1 as D (5 bases). Trimming left V 5 bases short and J 1 base short, with 17 bases between. Germline V lookup: CDR1 SGHTA, CDR2 FQGTGA. This CDR3 comprises 16 residues. CDR3 sequence: CASSPLARGENTEAFF. CDR3 nucleotide sequence: TGTGCCAGCAGCCCACTTGCACGGGGGGAGAACACTGAAGCTTTCTTT.

This clonotype has at least ten counts. The rearrangement links TRBV12-3 or TRBV12-4 to TRBJ1-6, with a tentative D call TRBD1 (5 bases). V was shortened by 2 bases and J by 6 bases, with 17 bases between the two germline ends. This CDR3 has 17 residues. The CDR3 DNA follows: TGTGCCAGCAGTTTATCTTTGGCCGGGGGGAGTAATTCACCCCTCCACTTT. Residues: CASSLSLAGGSNSPLHF.